This is a list of T cell receptor beta chains from one sample in a study of T-cell memory formation after mild COVID-19. TCRdb reprocessed the 5' RACE reads via MiXCR and lists one record per CDR3 protein. The sample includes about 62,000 distinct CDR3 sequences, 9.3% of them seen just once. Material: PBMCs or a T cell subset sorted from them (not recorded which). The receptor source for this set is a man between 18 and 35 years old who had mild COVID-19 (a few samples of this study predate the infection). Cell type and time point are not known. Both conserved end residues are part of each CDR3. The D gene is left open where the match is weak. Size is omitted from some rows. Given values are once, few, many or a class for expanded clones.

v_call: TRBV2
clone_size: -
j_call: TRBJ1-4
d_call: -
cdr3_aa: CASSPLETGVHF
cdr3_nt: TGTGCCAGCAGTCCCTTGGAGACGGGTGTCCATTTT

v_call: TRBV12-3/TRBV12-4
clone_size: -
j_call: TRBJ1-5
d_call: -
cdr3_aa: CATSLGSMGNQPQHF
cdr3_nt: TGTGCCACCTCACTGGGAAGTATGGGCAATCAGCCCCAGCATTTT

v_call: TRBV12-5
clone_size: few
j_call: TRBJ2-3
d_call: -
cdr3_aa: CASGPRNGADTQYF
cdr3_nt: TGTGCTAGTGGTCCTCGAAATGGGGCAGATACGCAGTATTTT

v_call: TRBV12-3/TRBV12-4
clone_size: -
j_call: TRBJ2-3
d_call: -
cdr3_aa: CASSLRVYTDTQYF
cdr3_nt: TGTGCCAGCAGTTTGCGGGTATACACAGATACGCAGTATTTT

v_call: TRBV28
clone_size: many
j_call: TRBJ2-7
d_call: -
cdr3_aa: CASSLDGLYEQYF
cdr3_nt: TGTGCCAGCAGTTTGGACGGTCTCTACGAGCAGTACTTC

v_call: TRBV10-3
clone_size: few
j_call: TRBJ2-1
d_call: -
cdr3_aa: CAIGERQGNEQFF
cdr3_nt: TGTGCCATCGGGGAACGGCAGGGGAATGAGCAGTTCTTC

v_call: TRBV13
clone_size: -
j_call: TRBJ1-3
d_call: TRBD1
cdr3_aa: CASSYRQGSGNTIYF
cdr3_nt: TGTGCCAGCAGCTACCGACAGGGGTCTGGAAACACCATATATTTT

v_call: TRBV7-2
clone_size: few
j_call: TRBJ1-1
d_call: -
cdr3_aa: CASSLVRNTEAFF
cdr3_nt: TGTGCCAGCAGCTTAGTTCGGAACACTGAAGCTTTCTTT

v_call: TRBV3-1
clone_size: -
j_call: TRBJ2-3
d_call: -
cdr3_aa: CASSQGGNTQYF
cdr3_nt: TGTGCCAGCAGCCAAGGAGGTAATACGCAGTATTTT

v_call: TRBV7-2
clone_size: many
j_call: TRBJ2-5
d_call: TRBD1
cdr3_aa: CASSPSRTGPGTQYF
cdr3_nt: TGTGCCAGCAGCCCGTCCCGGACAGGTCCAGGGACCCAGTACTTC

v_call: TRBV11-2
clone_size: -
j_call: TRBJ2-7
d_call: TRBD2
cdr3_aa: CASSLEGTISYEQYF
cdr3_nt: TGTGCCAGCAGCTTAGAGGGGACTATATCCTACGAGCAGTACTTC

v_call: TRBV6-6
clone_size: -
j_call: TRBJ2-3
d_call: -
cdr3_aa: CASSYSGGRGPASTDTQYF
cdr3_nt: TGTGCCAGCAGTTACTCCGGGGGGCGCGGCCCCGCTAGCACAGATACGCAGTATTTT

v_call: TRBV10-3
clone_size: few
j_call: TRBJ2-1
d_call: -
cdr3_aa: CAITPGAGGNEQFF
cdr3_nt: TGTGCCATCACCCCGGGGGCAGGGGGGAATGAGCAGTTCTTC

v_call: TRBV5-1
clone_size: many
j_call: TRBJ2-1
d_call: -
cdr3_aa: CASSSDGGPVWFF
cdr3_nt: TGCGCCAGCAGCTCCGACGGGGGGCCCGTCTGGTTCTTC

v_call: TRBV6-1
clone_size: few
j_call: TRBJ1-4
d_call: TRBD1
cdr3_aa: CASSRTGGEKLFF
cdr3_nt: TGTGCCAGCAGCCGGACAGGTGGTGAAAAACTGTTTTTT

v_call: TRBV20-1
clone_size: many
j_call: TRBJ1-1
d_call: -
cdr3_aa: CSARLPLTDLNTEAFF
cdr3_nt: TGCAGTGCTAGACTCCCCTTGACAGATCTCAACACTGAAGCTTTCTTT

v_call: TRBV20-1
clone_size: few
j_call: TRBJ2-6
d_call: -
cdr3_aa: CSASLGSSGANVLTF
cdr3_nt: TGCAGTGCTAGCCTCGGGAGCTCTGGGGCCAACGTCCTGACTTTC

v_call: TRBV20-1
clone_size: -
j_call: TRBJ2-5
d_call: TRBD2
cdr3_aa: CSAARGGAGFGETQYF
cdr3_nt: TGCAGTGCTGCACGCGGGGGGGCCGGTTTCGGCGAGACCCAGTACTTC

v_call: TRBV20-1
clone_size: few
j_call: TRBJ1-2
d_call: TRBD1
cdr3_aa: CSARSQDRGRVGYTF
cdr3_nt: TGCAGTGCCAGGAGCCAAGACAGGGGGCGAGTTGGCTACACCTTC

v_call: TRBV4-3
clone_size: -
j_call: TRBJ2-3
d_call: -
cdr3_aa: CASSQNRVGTDTQYF
cdr3_nt: TGCGCCAGCAGCCAAAACAGGGTTGGGACAGATACGCAGTATTTT

v_call: TRBV6-1
clone_size: few
j_call: TRBJ2-4
d_call: -
cdr3_aa: CASSEVKNIQYF
cdr3_nt: TGTGCCAGCAGTGAAGTCAAAAACATTCAGTACTTC

v_call: TRBV28
clone_size: -
j_call: TRBJ2-1
d_call: -
cdr3_aa: CASSLSLKGQFF
cdr3_nt: TGTGCCAGCAGTTTATCCCTCAAGGGGCAGTTCTTC

v_call: TRBV7-2
clone_size: many
j_call: TRBJ2-1
d_call: -
cdr3_aa: CASSLDRASYNEQFF
cdr3_nt: TGTGCCAGCAGCTTAGACAGGGCGTCCTACAATGAGCAGTTCTTC

v_call: TRBV28
clone_size: -
j_call: TRBJ2-7
d_call: TRBD2
cdr3_aa: CASLPLADSYEQYF
cdr3_nt: TGTGCCAGCCTACCGCTAGCGGACTCCTACGAGCAGTACTTC

v_call: TRBV20-1
clone_size: few
j_call: TRBJ2-3
d_call: -
cdr3_aa: CSAGLPGASTDTQYF
cdr3_nt: TGCAGTGCTGGCCTCCCCGGGGCTAGCACAGATACGCAGTATTTT

v_call: TRBV9
clone_size: -
j_call: TRBJ1-2
d_call: -
cdr3_aa: CASSVVRDTGPNYGYTF
cdr3_nt: TGTGCCAGCAGCGTAGTCAGAGACACAGGGCCAAACTATGGCTACACCTTC

v_call: TRBV11-2
clone_size: -
j_call: TRBJ2-6
d_call: TRBD2
cdr3_aa: CASSPGGNSGANVLTF
cdr3_nt: TGTGCCAGCAGCCCCGGGGGGAACTCTGGGGCCAACGTCCTGACTTTC

v_call: TRBV4-1
clone_size: few
j_call: TRBJ2-3
d_call: TRBD2
cdr3_aa: CASSQIGLAGGGPDTQYF
cdr3_nt: TGCGCCAGCAGCCAAATCGGGCTAGCGGGGGGGGGACCAGATACGCAGTATTTT

v_call: TRBV7-9
clone_size: few
j_call: TRBJ2-1
d_call: -
cdr3_aa: CASSPPGNSWNEQFF
cdr3_nt: TGTGCCAGCAGCCCCCCGGGGAACAGTTGGAATGAGCAGTTCTTC

v_call: TRBV9
clone_size: -
j_call: TRBJ1-3
d_call: -
cdr3_aa: CASSVDLSSGNTIYF
cdr3_nt: TGTGCCAGCAGCGTAGACCTGAGCTCTGGAAACACCATATATTTT

v_call: TRBV7-2
clone_size: -
j_call: TRBJ1-5
d_call: -
cdr3_aa: CASSMGIHQPQHF
cdr3_nt: TGTGCCAGCAGCATGGGTATCCATCAGCCCCAGCATTTT

v_call: TRBV5-6
clone_size: -
j_call: TRBJ1-1
d_call: -
cdr3_aa: CASSLGQLTEAFF
cdr3_nt: TGTGCCAGCAGCTTGGGACAGCTCACTGAAGCTTTCTTT

v_call: TRBV5-1
clone_size: many
j_call: TRBJ2-3
d_call: -
cdr3_aa: CASSLGQATDTQYF
cdr3_nt: TGCGCCAGCAGCTTGGGCCAAGCCACAGATACGCAGTATTTT

v_call: TRBV28
clone_size: -
j_call: TRBJ2-3
d_call: -
cdr3_aa: CATSGAASTDTQYF
cdr3_nt: TGTGCCACCTCGGGGGCAGCTAGCACAGATACGCAGTATTTT

v_call: TRBV7-2
clone_size: -
j_call: TRBJ1-3
d_call: -
cdr3_aa: CASSLVETGSSGNTIYF
cdr3_nt: TGTGCCAGCAGCTTAGTCGAAACAGGGAGCTCTGGAAACACCATATATTTT

v_call: TRBV5-6
clone_size: few
j_call: TRBJ2-1
d_call: TRBD1
cdr3_aa: CARKSGTGPVNEQFF
cdr3_nt: TGTGCCAGAAAGTCCGGGACAGGGCCTGTTAATGAGCAGTTCTTC

v_call: TRBV12-3/TRBV12-4
clone_size: -
j_call: TRBJ1-5
d_call: -
cdr3_aa: CASREGGNQPQHF
cdr3_nt: TGTGCCAGCAGGGAAGGGGGGAATCAGCCCCAGCATTTT

v_call: TRBV15
clone_size: -
j_call: TRBJ2-5
d_call: -
cdr3_aa: CATSSRAAHATQETQYF
cdr3_nt: TGTGCCACCAGCAGTCGCGCCGCCCACGCGACACAAGAGACCCAGTACTTC

v_call: TRBV4-3
clone_size: few
j_call: TRBJ2-3
d_call: -
cdr3_aa: CASSQDGGYSTDTQYF
cdr3_nt: TGCGCCAGCAGCCAAGATGGGGGATATAGCACAGATACGCAGTATTTT

v_call: TRBV11-2
clone_size: few
j_call: TRBJ2-2
d_call: TRBD1
cdr3_aa: CASSLVPQGASGELFF
cdr3_nt: TGTGCCAGCAGCTTAGTCCCCCAGGGGGCGTCCGGGGAGCTGTTTTTT

v_call: TRBV12-3/TRBV12-4
clone_size: many
j_call: TRBJ2-7
d_call: TRBD2
cdr3_aa: CASSLGGGPDF
cdr3_nt: TGTGCCAGCAGTTTAGGGGGGGGACCGGACTTC

v_call: TRBV5-1
clone_size: many
j_call: TRBJ2-3
d_call: -
cdr3_aa: CASSLEPNTDTQYF
cdr3_nt: TGCGCCAGCAGCTTGGAGCCAAACACAGATACGCAGTATTTT

v_call: TRBV30
clone_size: few
j_call: TRBJ2-7
d_call: TRBD1
cdr3_aa: CAWERDRDSYEQYF
cdr3_nt: TGTGCCTGGGAACGTGACAGGGATTCCTACGAGCAGTACTTC

v_call: TRBV4-2
clone_size: -
j_call: TRBJ1-6
d_call: -
cdr3_aa: CASSQDPGEDSPLHF
cdr3_nt: TGTGCCAGCAGCCAAGACCCAGGGGAGGATTCACCCCTCCACTTT

v_call: TRBV5-1
clone_size: many
j_call: TRBJ2-5
d_call: -
cdr3_aa: CASSLEATKETQYF
cdr3_nt: TGCGCCAGCAGCTTGGAGGCAACCAAAGAGACCCAGTACTTC